This entry describes one T cell receptor beta chain. At one end, the junction sequence differs from germline, possibly due to a read error. The sample is drawn from a study of CD8 T cells in Susac syndrome. CDR1 is LGHDT and CDR2 is YNNKEL in the germline V gene (reference sequence). The CDR3 covers 14 residues. RNA totalling roughly 0.5 to 1 ug underwent reverse transcription with random hexamers. MiXCR, applied by TCRdb to the immunoSEQ multiplex PCR reads, yields one record per CDR3 protein. The data hold roughly 170,000 distinct CDR3 sequences, with approximately 93% observed a single time. The TCR originated in a human donor with multiple sclerosis. The chain links TRBV3-1 to TRBJ1-6; D unresolved. Sequencing input: CD4+ T cells from PBMCs. The CDR3 protein is CASSQDFYNSLLHF. As DNA, the CDR3 is TGTGCCAGCAGCCAAGATTTTTATAATTCACTCCTCCACTTT.